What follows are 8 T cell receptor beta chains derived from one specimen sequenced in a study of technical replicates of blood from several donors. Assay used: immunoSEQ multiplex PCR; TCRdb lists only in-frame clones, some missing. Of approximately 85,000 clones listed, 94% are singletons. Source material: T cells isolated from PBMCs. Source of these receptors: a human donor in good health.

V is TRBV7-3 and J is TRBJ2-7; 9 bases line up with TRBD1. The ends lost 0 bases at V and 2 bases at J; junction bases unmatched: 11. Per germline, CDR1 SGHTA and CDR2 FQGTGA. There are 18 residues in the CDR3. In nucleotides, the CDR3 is TGTGCCAGCAGCTTAACGGTTGTGGGGGACAGGGCCCCCTACGAGCAGTACTTC. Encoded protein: CASSLTVVGDRAPYEQYF.

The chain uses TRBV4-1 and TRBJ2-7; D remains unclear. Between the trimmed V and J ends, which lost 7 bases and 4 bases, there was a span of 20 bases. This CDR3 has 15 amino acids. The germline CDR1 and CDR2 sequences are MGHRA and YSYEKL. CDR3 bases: TGCGCCAGCACTAATACGTTTACAGACAATTACGAGCAGTACTTC. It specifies CASTNTFTDNYEQYF.

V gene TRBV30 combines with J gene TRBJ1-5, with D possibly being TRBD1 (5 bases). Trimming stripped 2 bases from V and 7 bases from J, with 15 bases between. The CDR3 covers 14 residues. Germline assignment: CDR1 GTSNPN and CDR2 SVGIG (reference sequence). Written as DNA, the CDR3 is TGTGCCTGGAGTAAAGGTAGGGGCCGACAGCCCCAGCATTTT. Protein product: CAWSKGRGRQPQHF.

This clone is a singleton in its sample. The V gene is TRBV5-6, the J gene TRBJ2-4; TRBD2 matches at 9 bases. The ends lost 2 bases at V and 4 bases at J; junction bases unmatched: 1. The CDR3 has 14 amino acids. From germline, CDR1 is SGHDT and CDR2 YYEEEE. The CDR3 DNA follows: TGTGCCAGCAGCTTAACTAGCGGGAAAAACATTCAGTACTTC. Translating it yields CASSLTSGKNIQYF.

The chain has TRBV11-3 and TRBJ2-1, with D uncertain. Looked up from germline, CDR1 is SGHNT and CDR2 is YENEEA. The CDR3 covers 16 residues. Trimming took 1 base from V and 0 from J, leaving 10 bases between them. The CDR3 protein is CASSLGLRSSYNEQFF. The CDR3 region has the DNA TGTGCCAGCAGCTTAGGGCTCCGGAGCTCCTACAATGAGCAGTTCTTC.

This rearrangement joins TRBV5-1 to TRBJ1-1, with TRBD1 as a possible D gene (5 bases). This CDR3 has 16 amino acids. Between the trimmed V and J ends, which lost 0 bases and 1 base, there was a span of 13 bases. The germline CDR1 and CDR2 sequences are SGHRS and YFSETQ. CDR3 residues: CASSLGRGARNTEAFF. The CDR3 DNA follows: TGCGCCAGCAGCTTGGGGAGGGGCGCGAGGAACACTGAAGCTTTCTTT.

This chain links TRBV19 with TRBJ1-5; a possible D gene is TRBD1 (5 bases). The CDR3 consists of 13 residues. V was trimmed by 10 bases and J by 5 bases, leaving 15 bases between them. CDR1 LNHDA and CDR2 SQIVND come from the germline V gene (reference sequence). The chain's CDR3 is CATRIGGDQPQHF. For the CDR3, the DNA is TGTGCCACCCGTATTGGGGGGGATCAGCCCCAGCATTTT.

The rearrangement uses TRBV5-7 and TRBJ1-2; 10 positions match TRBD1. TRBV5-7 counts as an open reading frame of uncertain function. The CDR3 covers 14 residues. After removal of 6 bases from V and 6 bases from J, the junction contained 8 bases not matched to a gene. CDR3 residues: CASIRRDRGNGYTF. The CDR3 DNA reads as TGTGCCAGCATCCGTAGGGACAGGGGCAATGGCTACACCTTC.